This TCR beta chain was observed in a study of T cells after posttransplantation cyclophosphamide. Whole-study results and caveats: TRB clonality was highly associated with recipient CMV seropositivity and reactivation. Skin or GI-infiltrating T cells shared few TRB sequences with blood. Later blood repertoires were often dominated by clones from the donor CD8+ memory compartment.

Some clones are missing from TCRdb's copy, which holds only in-frame ones; the method was immunoSEQ multiplex PCR. The sample yields several thousand clones, 70% to 90% seen once. As concerns this clone: Its antigen is unidentified.

Germline CDR1 is SGHDN and CDR2 is FVKESK. Germline trimming cut 5 bases from V and 8 bases from J; bases unmatched to any gene: 11. This CDR3 is built from 14 residues. A marrow graft followed busulfan-fludarabine conditioning, with cyclophosphamide on days +3 and +4. The chain combines TRBV14 with TRBJ1-2, with 7 bases aligning to TRBD1. The sample in question was PBMCs, obtained after allogeneic stem cell transplant with posttransplant cyclophosphamide. This clonotype originated in a female patient between 40 and 55 years old who received an allogeneic stem cell transplant from an unrelated donor, was CMV-positive, and had no GVHD. T cells may partly derive from the graft donor. The CDR3 loop reads CASSAVQGGIGYTF. In DNA, the CDR3 is TGTGCCAGCAGCGCCGTTCAGGGGGGAATAGGCTACACCTTC.